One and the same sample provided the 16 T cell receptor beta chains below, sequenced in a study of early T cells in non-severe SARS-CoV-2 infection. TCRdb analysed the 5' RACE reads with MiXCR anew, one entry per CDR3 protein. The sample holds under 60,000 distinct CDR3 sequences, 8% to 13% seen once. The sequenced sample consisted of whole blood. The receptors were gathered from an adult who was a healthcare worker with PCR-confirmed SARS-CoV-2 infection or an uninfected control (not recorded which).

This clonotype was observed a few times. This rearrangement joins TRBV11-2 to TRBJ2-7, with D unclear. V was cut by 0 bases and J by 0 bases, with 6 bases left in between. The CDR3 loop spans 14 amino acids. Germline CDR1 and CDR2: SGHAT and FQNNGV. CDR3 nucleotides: TGTGCCAGCAGCTTAGATCTGAGCTCCTACGAGCAGTACTTC. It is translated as CASSLDLSSYEQYF.

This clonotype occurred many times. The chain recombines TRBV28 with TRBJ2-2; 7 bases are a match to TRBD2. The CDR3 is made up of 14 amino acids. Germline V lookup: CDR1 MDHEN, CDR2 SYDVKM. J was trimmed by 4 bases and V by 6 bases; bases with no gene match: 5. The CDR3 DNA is TGTGCCAGCAGGGGCGGGGGATTCACCGGGGAGCTGTTTTTT. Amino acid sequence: CASRGGGFTGELFF. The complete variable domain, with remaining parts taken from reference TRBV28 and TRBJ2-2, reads DVKVTQSSRYLVKRTGEKVFLECVQDMDHENMFWYRQDPGLGLRLIYFSYDVKMKEKGDIPEGYSVSREKKERFSLILESASTNQTSMYLCASRGGGFTGELFFGEGSRLTVL.

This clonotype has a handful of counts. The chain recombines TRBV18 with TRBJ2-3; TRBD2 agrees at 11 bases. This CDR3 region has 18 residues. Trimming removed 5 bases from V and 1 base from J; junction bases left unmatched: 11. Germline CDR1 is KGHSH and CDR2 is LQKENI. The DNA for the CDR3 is TGTGCCAGCTCAAAATACATGGAACTAGCGGGAGGCACAGATACGCAGTATTTT. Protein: CASSKYMELAGGTDTQYF. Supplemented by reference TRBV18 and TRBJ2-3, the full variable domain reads NAGVMQNPRHLVRRRGQEARLRCSPMKGHSHVYWYRQLPEEGLKFMVYLQKENIIDESGMPKERFSAEFPKEGPSILRIQQVVRGDSAAYFCASSKYMELAGGTDTQYFGPGTRLTVL.

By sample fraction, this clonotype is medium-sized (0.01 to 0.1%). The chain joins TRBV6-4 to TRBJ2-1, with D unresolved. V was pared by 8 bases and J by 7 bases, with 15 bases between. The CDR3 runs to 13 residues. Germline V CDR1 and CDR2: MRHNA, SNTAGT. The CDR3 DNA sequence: TGTGCCAGCTCTCCTAGTGGGGTAAATGAGCAGTTCTTC. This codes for CASSPSGVNEQFF.

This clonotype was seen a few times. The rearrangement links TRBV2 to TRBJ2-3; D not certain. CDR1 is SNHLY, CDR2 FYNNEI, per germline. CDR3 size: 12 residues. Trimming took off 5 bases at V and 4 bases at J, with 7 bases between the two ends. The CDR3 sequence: CASSSSSDTQYF. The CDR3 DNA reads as TGTGCCAGCAGTTCGTCGTCAGATACGCAGTATTTT.

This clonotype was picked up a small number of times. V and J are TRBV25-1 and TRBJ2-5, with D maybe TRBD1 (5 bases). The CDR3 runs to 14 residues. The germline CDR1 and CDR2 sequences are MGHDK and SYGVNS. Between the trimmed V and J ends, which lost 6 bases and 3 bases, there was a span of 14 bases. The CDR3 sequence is CASSDPGREETQYF. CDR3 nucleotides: TGTGCCAGCAGCGATCCAGGCAGGGAAGAGACCCAGTACTTC.

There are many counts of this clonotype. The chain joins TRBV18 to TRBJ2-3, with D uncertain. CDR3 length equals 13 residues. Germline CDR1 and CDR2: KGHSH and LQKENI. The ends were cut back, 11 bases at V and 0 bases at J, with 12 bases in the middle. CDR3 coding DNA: TGTGCCGGAGCCGGGCCTAGCACAGATACGCAGTATTTT. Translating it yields CAGAGPSTDTQYF.

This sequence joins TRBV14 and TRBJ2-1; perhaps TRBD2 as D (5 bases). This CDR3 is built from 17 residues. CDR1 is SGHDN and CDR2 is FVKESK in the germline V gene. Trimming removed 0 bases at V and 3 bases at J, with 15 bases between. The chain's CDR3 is CASSQDSPLASYNEQFF. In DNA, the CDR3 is TGTGCCAGCAGCCAAGATTCGCCGCTAGCTAGCTACAATGAGCAGTTCTTC.

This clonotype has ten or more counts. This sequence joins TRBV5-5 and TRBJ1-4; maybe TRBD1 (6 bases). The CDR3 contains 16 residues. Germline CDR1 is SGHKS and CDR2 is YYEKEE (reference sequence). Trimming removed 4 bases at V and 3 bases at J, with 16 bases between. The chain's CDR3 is CASSLILQGPNEKLFF. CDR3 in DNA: TGTGCCAGCAGCCTAATCCTACAGGGACCTAATGAAAAACTGTTTTTT.

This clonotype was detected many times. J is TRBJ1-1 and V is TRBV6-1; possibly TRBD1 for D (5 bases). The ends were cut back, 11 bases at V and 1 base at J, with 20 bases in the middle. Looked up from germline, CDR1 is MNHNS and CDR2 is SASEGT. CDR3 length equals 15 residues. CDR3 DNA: TGTGCCCTACGAAGAAGGGGCGAAACGAACACTGAAGCTTTCTTT. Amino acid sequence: CALRRRGETNTEAFF.

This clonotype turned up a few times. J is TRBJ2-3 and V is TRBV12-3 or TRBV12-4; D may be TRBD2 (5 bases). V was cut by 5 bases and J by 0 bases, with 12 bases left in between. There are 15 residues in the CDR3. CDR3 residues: CASSRSGASTDTQYF. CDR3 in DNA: TGTGCCAGCAGTCGAAGCGGAGCTAGCACAGATACGCAGTATTTT.

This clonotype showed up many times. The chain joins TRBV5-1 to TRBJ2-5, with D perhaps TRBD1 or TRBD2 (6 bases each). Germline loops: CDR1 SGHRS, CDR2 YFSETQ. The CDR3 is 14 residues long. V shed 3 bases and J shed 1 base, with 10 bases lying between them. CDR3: CASSSWGAQETQYF. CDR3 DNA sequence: TGCGCCAGCAGCTCCTGGGGGGCCCAAGAGACCCAGTACTTC.

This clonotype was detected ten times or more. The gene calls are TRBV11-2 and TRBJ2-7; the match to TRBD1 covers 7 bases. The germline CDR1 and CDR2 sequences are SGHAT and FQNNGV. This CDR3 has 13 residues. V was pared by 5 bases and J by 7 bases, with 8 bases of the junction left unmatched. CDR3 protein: CASSLRQGWEQYF. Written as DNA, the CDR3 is TGTGCCAGCAGCCTTCGACAGGGCTGGGAGCAGTACTTC.

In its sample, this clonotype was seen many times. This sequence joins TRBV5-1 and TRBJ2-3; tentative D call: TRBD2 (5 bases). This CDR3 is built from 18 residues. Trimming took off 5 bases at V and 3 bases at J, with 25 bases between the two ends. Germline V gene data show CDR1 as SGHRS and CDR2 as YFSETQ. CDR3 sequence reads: CASSTSGRNPWVTDTQYF. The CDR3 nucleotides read TGCGCCAGCAGTACAAGCGGACGGAACCCATGGGTTACAGATACGCAGTATTTT.

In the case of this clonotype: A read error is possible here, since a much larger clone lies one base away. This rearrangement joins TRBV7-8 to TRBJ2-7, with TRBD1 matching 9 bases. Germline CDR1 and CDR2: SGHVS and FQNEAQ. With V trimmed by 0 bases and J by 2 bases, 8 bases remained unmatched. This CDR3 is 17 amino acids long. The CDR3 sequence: CASSLAVGTGKTYEQYF. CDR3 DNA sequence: TGTGCCAGCAGCTTAGCGGTCGGGACAGGGAAGACCTACGAGCAGTACTTC.

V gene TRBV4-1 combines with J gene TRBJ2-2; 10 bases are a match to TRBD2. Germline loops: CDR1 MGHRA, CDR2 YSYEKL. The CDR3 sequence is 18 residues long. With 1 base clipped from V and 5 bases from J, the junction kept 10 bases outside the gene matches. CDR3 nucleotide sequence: TGCGCCAGCAGCCAAGGAGGGCTAGCGGGGGTGGGTACCGGGGAGCTGTTTTTT. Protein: CASSQGGLAGVGTGELFF.